This T cell receptor (beta chain) was sequenced in a study of shared clonotypes between healthy human individuals. Here immunoSEQ multiplex PCR was the method, and the copy in TCRdb shows in-frame clones only, minus some. The profile shows about 2.5 million clones, less than 95% of them singletons. The CDR3 is 12 amino acids. Germline CDR1 and CDR2: SGHNT and YYREEE (reference sequence). V gave up 1 base and J gave up 6 bases, with 8 bases separating them. The receptor's source is a man in his late teens or twenties in good health. Some clones in this sample may be carry-over from other donors' samples. The rearrangement uses TRBV5-4 and TRBJ2-7; D gene uncertain. Sequenced material: naive CD4+ T cells from PBMCs. As for subset: CD45RA+ positively selected. The CDR3 sequence is CASSLMAGEQYF. The CDR3 DNA follows: TGTGCCAGCAGCTTGATGGCAGGCGAGCAGTACTTC.